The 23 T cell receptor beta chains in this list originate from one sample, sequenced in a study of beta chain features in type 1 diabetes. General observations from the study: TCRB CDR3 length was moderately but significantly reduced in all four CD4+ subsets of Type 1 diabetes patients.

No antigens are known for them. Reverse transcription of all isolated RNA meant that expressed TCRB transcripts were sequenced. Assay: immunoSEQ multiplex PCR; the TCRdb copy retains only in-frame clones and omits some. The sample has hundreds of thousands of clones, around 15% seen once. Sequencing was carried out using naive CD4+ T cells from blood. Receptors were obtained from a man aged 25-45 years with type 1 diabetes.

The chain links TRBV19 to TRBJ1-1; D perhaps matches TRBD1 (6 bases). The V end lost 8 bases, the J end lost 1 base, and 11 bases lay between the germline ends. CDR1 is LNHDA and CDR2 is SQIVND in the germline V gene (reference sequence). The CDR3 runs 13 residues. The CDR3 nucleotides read TGTGCCAGTGGCAGGGGTGGGAACACTGAAGCTTTCTTT. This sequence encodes CASGRGGNTEAFF.

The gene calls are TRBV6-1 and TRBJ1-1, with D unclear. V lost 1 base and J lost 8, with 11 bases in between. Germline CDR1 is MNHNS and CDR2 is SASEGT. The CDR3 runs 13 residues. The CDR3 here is CASSEEGRTEAFF. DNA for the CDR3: TGTGCCAGCAGTGAAGAAGGGAGAACCGAAGCTTTCTTT.

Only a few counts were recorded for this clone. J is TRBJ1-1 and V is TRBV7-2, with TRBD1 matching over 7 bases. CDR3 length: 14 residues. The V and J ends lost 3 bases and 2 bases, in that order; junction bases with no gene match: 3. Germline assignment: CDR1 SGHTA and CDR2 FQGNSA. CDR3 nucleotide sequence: TGTGCCAGCAGCTTGAGGGGGCGCAACACTGAAGCTTTCTTT. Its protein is CASSLRGRNTEAFF.

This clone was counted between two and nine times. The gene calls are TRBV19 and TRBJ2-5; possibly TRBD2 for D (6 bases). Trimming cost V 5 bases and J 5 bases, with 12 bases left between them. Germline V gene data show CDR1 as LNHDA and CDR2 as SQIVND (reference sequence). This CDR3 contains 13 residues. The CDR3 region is CASSPDRGETQYF. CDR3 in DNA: TGTGCCAGTAGTCCGGACCGGGGGGAGACCCAGTACTTC.

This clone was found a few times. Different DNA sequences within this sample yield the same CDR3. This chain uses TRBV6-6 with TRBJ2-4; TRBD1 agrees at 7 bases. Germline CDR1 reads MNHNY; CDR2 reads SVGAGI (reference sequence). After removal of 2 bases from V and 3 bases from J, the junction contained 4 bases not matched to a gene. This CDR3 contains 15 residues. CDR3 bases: TGTGCCAGCAGTTACGAGGGGGCCGGCAAAAACATTCAGTACTTC. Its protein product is CASSYEGAGKNIQYF.

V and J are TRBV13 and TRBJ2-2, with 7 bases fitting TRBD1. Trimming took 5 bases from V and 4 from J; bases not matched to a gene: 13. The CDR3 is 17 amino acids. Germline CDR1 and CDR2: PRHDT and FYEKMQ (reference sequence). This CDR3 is CASSPGVGQISTGELFF. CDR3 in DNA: TGTGCCAGCAGCCCAGGGGTGGGACAGATATCCACCGGGGAGCTGTTTTTT.

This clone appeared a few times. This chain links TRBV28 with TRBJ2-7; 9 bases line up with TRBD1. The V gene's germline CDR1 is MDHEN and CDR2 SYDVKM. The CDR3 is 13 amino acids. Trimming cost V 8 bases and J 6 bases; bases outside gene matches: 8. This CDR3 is CASVSGQGFEQYF. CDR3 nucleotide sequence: TGTGCCAGCGTCTCGGGACAGGGCTTCGAGCAGTACTTC.

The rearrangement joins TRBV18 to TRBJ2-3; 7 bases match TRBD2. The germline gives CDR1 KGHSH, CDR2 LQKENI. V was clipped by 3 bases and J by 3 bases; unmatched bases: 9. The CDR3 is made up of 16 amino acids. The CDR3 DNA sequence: TGTGCCAGCTCACCTCCTGGCGGGAGAACTACAGATACGCAGTATTTT. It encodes CASSPPGGRTTDTQYF.

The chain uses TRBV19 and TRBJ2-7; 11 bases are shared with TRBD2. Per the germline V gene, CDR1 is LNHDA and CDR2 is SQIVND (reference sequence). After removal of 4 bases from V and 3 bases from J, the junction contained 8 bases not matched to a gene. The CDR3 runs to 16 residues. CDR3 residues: CASSRGAGTSGYEQYF. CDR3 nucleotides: TGTGCCAGTAGTAGAGGGGCCGGGACTAGCGGCTACGAGCAGTACTTC.

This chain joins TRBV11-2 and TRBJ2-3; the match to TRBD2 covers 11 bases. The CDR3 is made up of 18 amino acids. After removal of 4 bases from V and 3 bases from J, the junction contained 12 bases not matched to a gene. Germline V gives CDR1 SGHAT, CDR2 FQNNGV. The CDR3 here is CASSSPSTSGSRTDTQYF. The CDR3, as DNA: TGTGCCAGCAGCTCCCCTTCAACTAGCGGGAGTCGTACAGATACGCAGTATTTT.

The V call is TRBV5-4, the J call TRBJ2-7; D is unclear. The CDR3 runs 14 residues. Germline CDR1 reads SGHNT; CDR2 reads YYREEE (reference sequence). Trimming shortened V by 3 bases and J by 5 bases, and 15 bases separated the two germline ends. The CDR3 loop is CASSSQDLGHEQYF. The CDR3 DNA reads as TGTGCCAGCAGCTCCCAGGATTTAGGCCACGAGCAGTACTTC.

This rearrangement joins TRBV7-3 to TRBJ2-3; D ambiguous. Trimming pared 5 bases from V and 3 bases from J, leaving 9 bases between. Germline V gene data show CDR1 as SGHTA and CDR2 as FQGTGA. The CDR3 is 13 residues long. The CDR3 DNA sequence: TGTGCCAGCAGCCGAGATGAAACAGATACGCAGTATTTT. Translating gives CASSRDETDTQYF.

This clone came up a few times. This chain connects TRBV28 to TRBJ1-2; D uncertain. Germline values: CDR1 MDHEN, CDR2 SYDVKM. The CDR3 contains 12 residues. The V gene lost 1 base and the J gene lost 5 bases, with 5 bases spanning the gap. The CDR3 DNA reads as TGTGCCAGCAGTTTATACGGGTATGGCTACACCTTC. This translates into CASSLYGYGYTF.

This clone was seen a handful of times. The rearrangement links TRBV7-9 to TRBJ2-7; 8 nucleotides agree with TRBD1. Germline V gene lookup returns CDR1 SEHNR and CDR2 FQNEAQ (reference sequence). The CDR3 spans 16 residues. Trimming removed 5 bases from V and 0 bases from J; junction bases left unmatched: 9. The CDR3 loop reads CASSTRRDRNSYEQYF. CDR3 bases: TGTGCCAGCAGCACACGCCGGGACAGGAACTCCTACGAGCAGTACTTC.

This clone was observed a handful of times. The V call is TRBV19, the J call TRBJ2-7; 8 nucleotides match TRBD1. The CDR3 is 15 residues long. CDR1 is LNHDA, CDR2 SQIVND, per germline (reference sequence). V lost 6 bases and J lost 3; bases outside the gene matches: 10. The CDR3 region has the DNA TGTGCCAGTAGCCGGGACAGGTCTGTTGGCTACGAGCAGTACTTC. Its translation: CASSRDRSVGYEQYF.

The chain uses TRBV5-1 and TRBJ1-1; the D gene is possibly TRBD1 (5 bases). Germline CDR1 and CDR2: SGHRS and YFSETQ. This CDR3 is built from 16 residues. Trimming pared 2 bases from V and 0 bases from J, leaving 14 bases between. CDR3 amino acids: CASSLKPAGLNTEAFF. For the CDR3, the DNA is TGCGCCAGCAGCTTAAAGCCCGCAGGGCTGAACACTGAAGCTTTCTTT.

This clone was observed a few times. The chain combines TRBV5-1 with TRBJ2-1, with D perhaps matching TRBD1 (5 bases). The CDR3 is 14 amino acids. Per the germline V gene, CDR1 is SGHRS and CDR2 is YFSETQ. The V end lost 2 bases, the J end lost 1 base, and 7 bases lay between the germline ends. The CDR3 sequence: CASSLGDSYNEQFF. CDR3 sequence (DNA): TGCGCCAGCAGCTTAGGGGATTCCTACAATGAGCAGTTCTTC.

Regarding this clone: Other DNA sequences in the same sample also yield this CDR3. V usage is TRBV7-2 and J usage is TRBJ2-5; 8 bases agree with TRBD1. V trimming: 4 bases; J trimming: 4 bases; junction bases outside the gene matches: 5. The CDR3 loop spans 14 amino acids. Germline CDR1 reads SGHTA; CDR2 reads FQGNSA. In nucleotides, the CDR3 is TGTGCCAGCAGCTCGCAGGGGGCACGAGAGACCCAGTACTTC. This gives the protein CASSSQGARETQYF.

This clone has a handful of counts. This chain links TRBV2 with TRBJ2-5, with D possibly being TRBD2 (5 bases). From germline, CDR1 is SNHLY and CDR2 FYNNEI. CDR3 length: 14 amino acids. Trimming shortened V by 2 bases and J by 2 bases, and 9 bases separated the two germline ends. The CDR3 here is CASSEIEGQETQYF. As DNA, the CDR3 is TGTGCCAGCAGTGAAATTGAGGGACAAGAGACCCAGTACTTC.

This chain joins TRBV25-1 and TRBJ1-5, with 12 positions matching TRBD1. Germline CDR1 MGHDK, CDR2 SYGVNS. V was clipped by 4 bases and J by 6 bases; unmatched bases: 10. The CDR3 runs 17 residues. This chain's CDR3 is CASSGGTGGIYSQPQHF. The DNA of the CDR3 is TGTGCCAGCAGTGGGGGGACAGGGGGCATCTACAGTCAGCCCCAGCATTTT.

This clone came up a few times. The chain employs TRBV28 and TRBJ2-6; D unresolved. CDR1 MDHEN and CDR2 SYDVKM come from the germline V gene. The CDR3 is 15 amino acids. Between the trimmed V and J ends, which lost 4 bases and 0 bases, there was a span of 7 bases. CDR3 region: CASSSLSSGANVLTF. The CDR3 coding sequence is TGTGCCAGCAGTTCCCTGAGCTCTGGGGCCAACGTCCTGACTTTC. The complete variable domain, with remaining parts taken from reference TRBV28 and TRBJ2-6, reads DVKVTQSSRYLVKRTGEKVFLECVQDMDHENMFWYRQDPGLGLRLIYFSYDVKMKEKGDIPEGYSVSREKKERFSLILESASTNQTSMYLCASSSLSSGANVLTFGAGSRLTVL.

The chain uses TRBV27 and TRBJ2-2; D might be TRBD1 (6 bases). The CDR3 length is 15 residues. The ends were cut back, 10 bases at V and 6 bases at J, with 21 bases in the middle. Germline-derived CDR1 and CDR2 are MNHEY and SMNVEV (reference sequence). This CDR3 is CATRRPGDSAGELFF. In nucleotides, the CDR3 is TGTGCCACCCGGCGGCCAGGGGATTCCGCCGGGGAGCTGTTTTTT.

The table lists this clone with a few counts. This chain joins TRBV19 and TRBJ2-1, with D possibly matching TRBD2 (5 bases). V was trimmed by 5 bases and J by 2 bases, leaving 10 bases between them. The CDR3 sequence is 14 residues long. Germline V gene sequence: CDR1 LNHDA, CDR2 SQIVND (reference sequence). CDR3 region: CASSRRDTYNEQFF. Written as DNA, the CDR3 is TGTGCCAGTAGTCGCCGGGATACCTACAATGAGCAGTTCTTC. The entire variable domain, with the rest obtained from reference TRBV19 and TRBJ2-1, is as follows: DGGITQSPKYLFRKEGQNVTLSCEQNLNHDAMYWYRQDPGQGLRLIYYSQIVNDFQKGDIAEGYSVSREKKESFPLTVTSAQKNPTAFYLCASSRRDTYNEQFFGPGTRLTVL.